Below are 6 T cell receptor beta chains sequenced from a single sample in a study of Graves' ophthalmopathy and Graves' hyperthyroidism. The authors amplified TCR beta CDR3 regions from RNA transcripts. RT-PCR in the first round used HTBI primers; a second-round multiplex PCR followed. From the multiplex PCR reads, TCRdb called clonotypes with MiXCR, one entry per CDR3 protein. Here the sample spans more than 300,000 distinct CDR3 sequences, about 15% being singletons. The sequenced material came from peripheral blood. These receptors were obtained from an adult woman with stable Graves' hyperthyroidism.

Ten or more counts support this clonotype. This rearrangement joins TRBV25-1 to TRBJ2-7; 7 positions match TRBD1. With V trimmed by 9 bases and J by 6 bases, 17 bases remained unmatched. This CDR3 is built from 15 residues. Germline values: CDR1 MGHDK, CDR2 SYGVNS. In DNA form, the CDR3 reads TGTGCCAGTAGCTTGGGTGGGGCCACAGGGGCCGAGCAGTACTTC. Its translation is CASSLGGATGAEQYF.

This clonotype came up many times. This chain uses TRBV6-2 or TRBV6-3 with TRBJ1-5; 8 bases align to TRBD1. Per the germline V gene, CDR1 is MNHEY and CDR2 is SVGEGT. The CDR3 consists of 13 residues. Trimming took 8 bases from V and 9 from J; bases not matched to a gene: 9. CDR3 sequence reads: CASALTGDVPQHF. For the CDR3, the DNA is TGTGCCAGCGCCTTGACAGGGGACGTGCCCCAGCATTTT.

This clonotype was seen ten or more times. J is TRBJ2-7 and V is TRBV7-9; possibly TRBD1 for D (6 bases). The ends were cut back, 4 bases at V and 0 bases at J, with 13 bases in the middle. The germline CDR1 and CDR2 sequences are SEHNR and FQNEAQ (reference sequence). This CDR3 region has 15 residues. The CDR3 region is CASSYTRGPSYEQYF. CDR3 nucleotides: TGTGCCAGCAGCTACACCAGGGGACCCTCCTACGAGCAGTACTTC.

This clonotype was seen at least ten times. V and J are TRBV11-3 and TRBJ2-5; 12 bases fit TRBD2. CDR1 SGHNT and CDR2 YENEEA come from the germline V gene. Trimming took 2 bases from V and 4 from J; bases not matched to a gene: 5. The CDR3 spans 16 residues. The CDR3 here is CASSLRTSGTGETQYF. The CDR3 DNA is TGTGCCAGCAGCTTACGGACTAGCGGGACGGGAGAGACCCAGTACTTC.

In this sample, this clonotype turned up many times. The chain has TRBV2 and TRBJ2-7, with TRBD2 matching 7 bases. CDR1 is SNHLY and CDR2 is FYNNEI in the germline V gene. Trimming at V came to 8 bases and at J to 6 bases, leaving 13 bases not matched to a gene. The CDR3 sequence is 14 residues long. The CDR3: CASGRSSGPFEQYF. The CDR3 nucleotides are TGTGCCAGCGGAAGGTCTAGCGGACCCTTCGAGCAGTACTTC.

Only a few counts were recorded for this clonotype. The chain employs TRBV5-1 and TRBJ2-7, with a weak D call TRBD2 (9 bases). The CDR3 totals 18 residues. Looked up from germline, CDR1 is SGHRS and CDR2 is YFSETQ. Trimming removed 0 bases at V and 2 bases at J, with 21 bases between. CDR3 DNA: TGCGCCAGCAGCTTGGGGGCGGCTAGCGGGGACAGGACCTACGAGCAGTACTTC. Residues: CASSLGAASGDRTYEQYF.